This T cell receptor beta chain was captured in a study of control samples from healthy donors and cancer patients. Profiled with immunoSEQ multiplex PCR; TCRdb holds only in-frame clones, not every one. The table shows some 65,000 clones, with roughly 82% occurring only once. This CDR3 spans 14 amino acids. V was pared by 5 bases and J by 1 base, with 11 bases between. Germline loops: CDR1 SGHTA, CDR2 FQGNSA. The sequence came from a woman between 50 and 59 years old with lung cancer. Sequencing input: PBMCs. The chain links TRBV7-2 to TRBJ1-1, with D unclear. DNA of the CDR3: TGTGCCAGCAGCCCCCGACGGCAGAACACTGAAGCTTTCTTT. Its protein product is CASSPRRQNTEAFF.